Below, 27 T cell receptor beta chains from the same sample are listed, as sequenced in a study of cytomegalovirus exposure and HLA in healthy donors. Amplification used 60 Vbeta primers and 13 Jbeta primers. TCRdb keeps only in-frame clones here, not all; method: immunoSEQ multiplex PCR. The sample lists 100,000 to 150,000 clones, approximately 79% occurring once. The sample consisted of PBMCs. These receptors all stem from a male donor in good health and CMV-seronegative.

J is TRBJ1-1 and V is TRBV27, with a tentative D call TRBD1 (5 bases). Between the trimmed V and J ends, which lost 6 bases and 7 bases, there was a span of 15 bases. The CDR3 runs 13 residues. Germline CDR1 reads MNHEY; CDR2 reads SMNVEV (reference sequence). The CDR3 here is CASSYSKGCEAFF. DNA of the CDR3: TGTGCCAGCAGCTACTCTAAGGGGTGTGAAGCTTTCTTT.

The rearrangement joins TRBV11-2 to TRBJ2-5, with D unclear. V was shortened by 1 base and J by 0 bases, with 6 bases between the two germline ends. The CDR3 consists of 14 residues. Germline V lookup: CDR1 SGHAT, CDR2 FQNNGV. CDR3 in DNA: TGTGCCAGCAGCTTAGTGAGTAACCAAGAGACCCAGTACTTC. This gives the protein CASSLVSNQETQYF.

The chain employs TRBV9 and TRBJ2-5, with TRBD2 identical over 8 bases. The germline gives CDR1 SGDLS, CDR2 YYNGEE. CDR3 size: 15 residues. The V gene end was trimmed by 3 bases and the J gene end by 5 bases; junction bases not matched to a gene: 9. The CDR3 is CASSGSGASGETQYF. DNA of the CDR3: TGTGCCAGCAGCGGTAGCGGGGCCTCAGGGGAGACCCAGTACTTC.

This rearrangement joins TRBV19 to TRBJ1-5; D remains unclear. Germline V gene sequence: CDR1 LNHDA, CDR2 SQIVND (reference sequence). This CDR3 contains 12 residues. V was pared by 4 bases and J by 4 bases, with 5 bases between. The CDR3 coding sequence is TGTGCCAGTAGTAAACAGAATCAGCCCCAGCATTTT. Amino acid sequence: CASSKQNQPQHF.

The table lists this clone with a count of one. The chain employs TRBV18 and TRBJ1-5; D is perhaps TRBD1 (6 bases). Deletions cut 5 bases from V and 7 bases from J, with 24 bases between. This CDR3 comprises 17 residues. Germline CDR1 KGHSH, CDR2 LQKENI. The CDR3 nucleotides are TGTGCCAGCTCAGAATCCATTGGGGGCCAGAACGGCCAGCCCCAGCATTTT. Translating gives CASSESIGGQNGQPQHF.

The rearrangement joins TRBV7-8 to TRBJ1-5, with 11 bases lining up with TRBD1. Germline CDR1 is SGHVS and CDR2 is FQNEAQ. The CDR3 totals 17 residues. V was pared by 2 bases and J by 4 bases, with 7 bases of the junction left unmatched. CDR3 amino acids: CASSLIWTGGGNQPQHF. DNA for the CDR3: TGTGCCAGCAGCTTAATCTGGACAGGGGGCGGGAATCAGCCCCAGCATTTT. The full variable domain, in which reference TRBV7-8 and TRBJ1-5 provide the parts outside the CDR3, is GAGVSQSPRYKVAKRGQDVALRCDPISGHVSLFWYQQALGQGPEFLTYFQNEAQLDKSGLPSDRFFAERPEGSVSTLKIQRTQQEDSAVYLCASSLIWTGGGNQPQHFGDGTRLSIL.

The chain is built from TRBV9 and TRBJ2-5; 9 bases are shared with TRBD2. CDR1 is SGDLS, CDR2 YYNGEE, per germline. This CDR3 spans 15 amino acids. After removal of 0 bases from V and 1 base from J, the junction contained 1 base not matched to a gene. For the CDR3, the DNA is TGTGCCAGCAGCGTAGAGGGACTAGCCCAAGAGACCCAGTACTTC. Encoded protein: CASSVEGLAQETQYF.

The chain links TRBV25-1 to TRBJ1-2; D gene uncertain. CDR3 length: 16 amino acids. The ends were cut back, 0 bases at V and 0 bases at J, with 11 bases in the middle. Per germline, CDR1 MGHDK and CDR2 SYGVNS. The CDR3 loop is CASSEYTILSNYGYTF. For the CDR3, the DNA is TGTGCCAGCAGTGAATATACGATACTTTCTAACTATGGCTACACCTTC.

The CDR3 DNA sequence: TGTGCCAGCAGTTCTAGGGGCGGGGGGTCAGAAGATACGCAGTATTTT. This gives the protein CASSSRGGGSEDTQYF. The V call is TRBV27, the J call TRBJ2-3; 8 nucleotides agree with TRBD2. The CDR3 is made up of 16 amino acids. With V trimmed by 4 bases and J by 5 bases, 11 bases remained unmatched. The V gene's germline CDR1 is MNHEY and CDR2 SMNVEV (reference sequence).

V and J are TRBV27 and TRBJ1-5, with TRBD1 identical over 7 bases. This CDR3 has 15 residues. V shed 6 bases, J shed 0 bases, and the junction held 5 bases outside the gene matches. Germline loops: CDR1 MNHEY, CDR2 SMNVEV (reference sequence). This CDR3 is CASRSQGSSNQPQHF. The CDR3 DNA follows: TGTGCCAGCAGATCACAGGGGAGTAGCAATCAGCCCCAGCATTTT.

This chain connects TRBV10-3 to TRBJ2-5, with 8 positions matching TRBD1. The V segment lost 2 bases and the J segment 1 base; nucleotides outside the gene matches: 3. Germline CDR1 reads ENHRY; CDR2 reads SYGVKD. The CDR3 sequence is 15 residues long. The CDR3 is CAISEQGAFQETQYF. The CDR3 region has the DNA TGTGCCATCAGTGAGCAGGGGGCCTTCCAAGAGACCCAGTACTTC.

This rearrangement joins TRBV6-1 to TRBJ1-5, with D tentatively TRBD1 (6 bases). The CDR3 length is 15 residues. From germline, CDR1 is MNHNS and CDR2 SASEGT. V was trimmed by 6 bases and J by 2 bases, leaving 14 bases between them. CDR3 region: CASRDSPWGNQPQHF. CDR3 nucleotide sequence: TGTGCCAGCAGGGACAGCCCGTGGGGCAATCAGCCCCAGCATTTT.

The chain employs TRBV7-9 and TRBJ1-2; 7 bases line up with TRBD1. Germline trimming cut 5 bases from V and 4 bases from J; bases unmatched to any gene: 4. This CDR3 has 13 residues. Looked up from germline, CDR1 is SEHNR and CDR2 is FQNEAQ (reference sequence). DNA for the CDR3: TGTGCCAGCAGCGCAGGGGGTGCCTATGGCTACACCTTC. Translating gives CASSAGGAYGYTF. Full variable domain (rest looked up from reference TRBV7-9 and TRBJ1-2): DTGVSQNPRHKITKRGQNVTFRCDPISEHNRLYWYRQTLGQGPEFLTYFQNEAQLEKSRLLSDRFSAERPKGSFSTLEIQRTEQGDSAMYLCASSAGGAYGYTFGSGTRLTVV.

The chain is built from TRBV6-5 and TRBJ2-7, with 9 bases aligning to TRBD1. This CDR3 has 15 residues. CDR1 is MNHEY and CDR2 is SVGAGI in the germline V gene. The V gene end was trimmed by 3 bases and the J gene end by 4 bases; junction bases not matched to a gene: 7. Here the CDR3 DNA reads TGTGCCAGCAGTTATGAGGACAGGGGTATATACGAGCAGTACTTC. Its translation: CASSYEDRGIYEQYF.

The rearrangement links TRBV27 to TRBJ1-5, with TRBD1 matching 7 bases. CDR3 length equals 13 residues. The germline CDR1 and CDR2 sequences are MNHEY and SMNVEV (reference sequence). V dropped 5 bases and J dropped 6; count of bases not matched to a gene: 4. The CDR3 region has the DNA TGTGCCAGCAGTACAGGGGCCGGTCAGCCCCAGCATTTT. It encodes CASSTGAGQPQHF.

This sequence joins TRBV4-2 and TRBJ1-2; 7 nucleotides agree with TRBD1. The CDR3 is made up of 15 amino acids. Looked up from germline, CDR1 is LGHNA and CDR2 is YNFKEQ. The V and J ends lost 4 bases and 0 bases, in that order; junction bases with no gene match: 5. CDR3 in amino acids: CASSPGDRTNYGYTF. DNA for the CDR3: TGTGCCAGCAGCCCTGGGGACAGAACTAACTATGGCTACACCTTC.

The chain couples TRBV2 to TRBJ2-5, with 9 bases matching TRBD1. J lost 4 bases, V lost 5 bases, and 17 bases had no gene match. Germline CDR1 and CDR2: SNHLY and FYNNEI. This CDR3 has 18 amino acids. The CDR3 reads CASSLARLNRGRRETQYF. CDR3 nucleotide sequence: TGTGCCAGCAGTCTTGCTAGGTTGAACAGGGGGCGGCGAGAGACCCAGTACTTC. Full variable domain (rest looked up from reference TRBV2 and TRBJ2-5): EPEVTQTPSHQVTQMGQEVILRCVPISNHLYFYWYRQILGQKVEFLVSFYNNEISEKSEIFDDQFSVERPDGSNFTLKIRSTKLEDSAMYFCASSLARLNRGRRETQYFGPGTRLLVL.

This sequence joins TRBV6-6 and TRBJ2-2; 7 bases match TRBD2. Germline trimming cut 7 bases from V and 8 bases from J; bases unmatched to any gene: 7. The germline V gene has CDR1 MNHNY and CDR2 SVGAGI (reference sequence). CDR3 size: 13 residues. In DNA, the CDR3 is TGTGCCAGCACCCGGGGGGAGGGGGGGGAGCTGTTTTTT. Amino acids: CASTRGEGGELFF.

The gene calls are TRBV19 and TRBJ2-5, with 10 bases identical to TRBD2. This CDR3 spans 18 amino acids. Germline trimming cut 4 bases from V and 0 bases from J; bases unmatched to any gene: 11. CDR1 LNHDA and CDR2 SQIVND come from the germline V gene (reference sequence). CDR3 nucleotide sequence: TGTGCCAGTAGTACCATCTACACTAGCGGGGAAAACCAAGAGACCCAGTACTTC. This translates into CASSTIYTSGENQETQYF.

J is TRBJ2-5 and V is TRBV19; D is perhaps TRBD1 (6 bases). The ends were cut back, 3 bases at V and 1 base at J, with 9 bases in the middle. The CDR3 runs 14 residues. Germline V gene sequence: CDR1 LNHDA, CDR2 SQIVND (reference sequence). The CDR3 DNA reads TGTGCCAGTAGTATGTTACAGGGCCAAGAGACCCAGTACTTC. Its translation: CASSMLQGQETQYF.

This clone was detected only a few times. The chain links TRBV10-3 to TRBJ1-2; 9 positions match TRBD1. The CDR3 contains 14 residues. Germline V lookup: CDR1 ENHRY, CDR2 SYGVKD. V lost 10 bases and J lost 5; bases outside the gene matches: 11. The CDR3 reads CATSPGQGNYGYTF. The CDR3, as DNA: TGTGCCACCAGCCCGGGACAGGGAAATTATGGCTACACCTTC.

The gene calls are TRBV21-1 and TRBJ2-7; the DNA was not used to check the table's D call, TRBD1. TRBV21-1 is labeled a pseudogene. The length of the CDR3 is 15 residues. CDR3 in amino acids: CASSSLRTGENEQYF. The CDR3 DNA is TGTGCCAGCAGCTCCTTGAGGACAGGGGAGAACGAGCAGTACTTC.

The CDR3 is CASSYLTGDGYTF. The CDR3 nucleotides read TGTGCCAGCAGCTACCTGACAGGGGATGGCTACACCTTC. The rearrangement links TRBV19 to TRBJ1-2, with 8 bases identical to TRBD1. Germline values: CDR1 LNHDA, CDR2 SQIVND (reference sequence). Trimming removed 9 bases from V and 6 bases from J; junction bases left unmatched: 9. The CDR3 totals 13 residues.

This rearrangement joins TRBV1 to TRBJ2-5; the table's D call, TRBD1, has no DNA check behind it. TRBV1 corresponds to a pseudogene. This CDR3 comprises 13 residues. The CDR3 here is CTSSQAYYRGRNF. CDR3 DNA: TGCACCAGCAGCCAAGCCTATTACAGGGGGCGAAACTTC.

This chain connects TRBV19 to TRBJ1-4; 8 bases align to TRBD1. CDR3 length: 15 amino acids. Per the germline V gene, CDR1 is LNHDA and CDR2 is SQIVND (reference sequence). Trimming removed 5 bases from V and 1 base from J; junction bases left unmatched: 3. The CDR3 nucleotides are TGTGCCAGTAGTCCCGACAGGGGAACTAATGAAAAACTGTTTTTT. Its protein product is CASSPDRGTNEKLFF.

V usage is TRBV6-6 and J usage is TRBJ1-6, with a tentative D call TRBD1 (5 bases). The germline V gene encodes CDR1 MNHNY and CDR2 SVGAGI (reference sequence). Trimming pared 6 bases from V and 10 bases from J, leaving 16 bases between. This CDR3 has 14 residues. The CDR3 here is CASSLHGGESPLHF. The DNA for the CDR3 is TGTGCCAGCAGCTTACACGGGGGAGAGTCACCCCTCCACTTT.

This rearrangement joins TRBV5-1 to TRBJ2-7; 11 nucleotides align to TRBD1. CDR1 SGHRS and CDR2 YFSETQ come from the germline V gene. This CDR3 has 16 residues. Trimming at V came to 4 bases and at J to 6 bases, leaving 12 bases not matched to a gene. The CDR3 protein is CASSLGQGGTPGEQYF. The CDR3 coding sequence is TGCGCCAGCAGCCTGGGACAGGGGGGGACCCCCGGCGAGCAGTACTTC.